This is a list of T cell receptor beta chains from one sample in a study of cytomegalovirus exposure and HLA in healthy donors. Some clones are missing from TCRdb's copy, which holds only in-frame ones; the method was immunoSEQ multiplex PCR. The data contain over 250,000 clones, about 86% of them seen just once; the ten biggest clones take up 0.9% to 1.1%. Sequences were obtained from PBMCs. Source of these receptors: a woman between 18 and 29 years old in good health and CMV-seronegative. Each CDR3 is given with its conserved first and last residue. A D gene is named only where the DNA matches it firmly. A row's size may be missing; if present it is once, few, many or a size class.

TRBJ2-7 | NA | TRBD2 | TRBV5-1 | CASSLGLAGRGEQYF | TGCGCCAGCAGCTTGGGACTAGCGGGGAGGGGGGAGCAGTACTTC
TRBJ1-5 | few | NA | TRBV5-1 | CASSLGGREDQPQHF | TGCGCCAGCAGCTTGGGAGGGAGGGAAGATCAGCCCCAGCATTTT
TRBJ2-1 | NA | NA | TRBV10-2 | CASSVAWPSYNEQFF | TGCGCCAGCAGTGTCGCTTGGCCCTCCTACAATGAGCAGTTCTTC
TRBJ1-6 | NA | NA | TRBV6-6 | CASSENSPLHF | TGTGCCAGCAGTGAGAATTCACCCCTCCACTTT
TRBJ2-3 | NA | TRBD2 | TRBV12-5 | CASGLSFRTSGITDTQYF | TGTGCTAGTGGTTTGTCCTTTAGGACTAGCGGGATCACAGATACGCAGTATTTT
TRBJ2-7 | NA | NA | TRBV7-8 | CASSLAARGMTYEQYF | TGTGCCAGCAGCTTAGCGGCCAGGGGAATGACCTACGAGCAGTACTTC
TRBJ1-1 | NA | NA | TRBV28 | CASSFRGFEAFF | TGTGCCAGCAGTTTCCGGGGATTTGAAGCTTTCTTT
TRBJ2-5 | once | TRBD1 | TRBV30 | CAWQSGTGQEETQYF | TGTGCCTGGCAGTCCGGGACAGGGCAGGAGGAGACCCAGTACTTC
TRBJ1-6 | NA | NA | TRBV4-3 | CASSQDRGLPGSPLHF | TGCGCCAGCAGCCAAGATCGTGGACTCCCGGGATCACCCCTCCACTTT
TRBJ1-2 | many | TRBD1 | TRBV2 | CASGSGTGVYGYTF | TGTGCCAGCGGTTCCGGGACAGGGGTCTATGGCTACACCTTC
TRBJ2-5 | NA | TRBD2 | TRBV30 | CAWSSGRAFQETQYF | TGTGCCTGGAGCAGCGGGAGGGCCTTCCAAGAGACCCAGTACTTC
TRBJ2-1 | NA | TRBD2 | TRBV18 | CASSPPGGLVYNEQFF | TGTGCCAGCTCACCACCGGGAGGGCTTGTCTACAATGAGCAGTTCTTC
TRBJ1-1 | NA | NA | TRBV7-3 | CASSASGAGVTEAFF | TGTGCCAGCAGCGCATCCGGGGCGGGGGTCACTGAAGCTTTCTTT
TRBJ2-7 | NA | TRBD2 | TRBV9 | CASSAGTTSYEQYF | TGTGCCAGCAGCGCCGGGACTACCTCCTACGAGCAGTACTTC
TRBJ1-1 | NA | NA | TRBV6-5 | CASSYSSRVRGAFF | TGTGCCAGCAGTTACTCGAGCAGGGTAAGGGGGGCTTTCTTT
TRBJ1-1 | once | NA | TRBV5-6 | CASSLRGWTEAFF | TGTGCCAGCAGCTTGAGGGGTTGGACTGAAGCTTTCTTT
TRBJ1-2 | many | TRBD1 | TRBV6-4 | CANLTGVGGYTF | TGTGCCAACCTGACAGGGGTGGGTGGCTACACCTTC
TRBJ2-3 | NA | NA | TRBV6-5 | CASSYSFRLHTDTQYF | TGTGCCAGCAGTTACTCGTTTCGACTCCACACAGATACGCAGTATTTT
TRBJ1-6 | NA | TRBD1 | TRBV27 | CAAGQAWTNSPLHF | TGTGCCGCAGGACAGGCGTGGACTAATTCACCCCTCCACTTT
TRBJ1-3 | NA | TRBD1 | TRBV5-1 | CASSWDTGDSGNTIYF | TGCGCCAGCAGCTGGGATACAGGGGACTCTGGAAACACCATATATTTT
TRBJ2-3 | NA | TRBD2 | TRBV5-1 | CASSSTSGGPKTQYF | TGCGCCAGCAGCTCGACTAGCGGGGGGCCGAAGACGCAGTATTTT
TRBJ1-4 | NA | NA | TRBV29-1 | CSGGVNEKLFF | TGCAGTGGGGGGGTCAATGAAAAACTGTTTTTT
TRBJ2-1 | NA | NA | TRBV11-3 | CASSTPFSADYNEQFF | TGTGCCAGCAGTACCCCCTTTTCAGCGGACTACAATGAGCAGTTCTTC
TRBJ1-2 | NA | TRBD1 | TRBV28 | CASSLIGGQGANYGYTF | TGTGCCAGCAGTTTAATCGGGGGACAGGGGGCCAACTATGGCTACACCTTC
TRBJ2-7 | NA | TRBD1 | TRBV29-1 | CSVRTGRTYEQYF | TGCAGCGTTAGGACAGGGAGGACCTACGAGCAGTACTTC
TRBJ1-2 | few | NA | TRBV10-3 | CAINDGSYGYTF | TGTGCCATCAACGACGGGTCCTATGGCTACACCTTC
TRBJ1-2 | NA | NA | TRBV6-1 | CASSEPGQYYGYTF | TGTGCCAGCAGTGAACCCGGACAGTACTATGGCTACACCTTC
TRBJ1-4 | NA | NA | TRBV6-6 | CASSPPQGINEKLFF | TGTGCCAGCAGTCCCCCCCAGGGAATAAATGAAAAACTGTTTTTT
TRBJ1-1 | NA | TRBD1 | TRBV18 | CASGPLGQGTGTEAFF | TGTGCCAGCGGACCCTTGGGACAGGGGACGGGCACTGAAGCTTTCTTT
TRBJ2-7 | NA | NA | TRBV30 | CAWSDWTAYEQYF | TGTGCCTGGAGCGACTGGACAGCCTACGAGCAGTACTTC
TRBJ2-7 | once | NA | TRBV27 | CASGVPSAYSYEQYF | TGTGCCAGCGGGGTCCCTAGCGCGTACTCCTACGAGCAGTACTTC
TRBJ2-3 | NA | TRBD2 | TRBV6-4 | CASRGAGEQDTQYF | TGTGCCAGCCGAGGGGCGGGAGAGCAAGATACGCAGTATTTT
TRBJ1-2 | NA | NA | TRBV6-5 | CASSYGLGTQRGGYTF | TGTGCCAGCAGCTACGGTCTAGGGACTCAACGGGGTGGCTACACCTTC
TRBJ1-2 | NA | NA | TRBV25-1 | CASSALLGYTF | TGTGCCAGCAGTGCCTTATTGGGCTACACCTTC
TRBJ2-6 | NA | TRBD1 | TRBV4-2 | CASSQPRTGPSSSGANVLTF | TGTGCCAGCAGCCAACCTCGGACAGGGCCATCGAGCTCTGGGGCCAACGTCCTGACTTTC
TRBJ2-7 | NA | NA | TRBV6-6 | CASSSLDSALLEQYF | TGTGCCAGCAGTTCCCTAGATTCGGCTTTATTGGAGCAGTACTTC
TRBJ2-1 | NA | NA | TRBV6-5 | CASTLASSYNEQFF | TGTGCCAGCACCTTAGCCAGCTCCTACAATGAGCAGTTCTTC
TRBJ1-5 | few | NA | TRBV4-3 | CASSQDTGRQPQHF | TGCGCCAGCAGCCAAGATACGGGTAGGCAGCCCCAGCATTTT
TRBJ2-5 | NA | NA | TRBV20-1 | CSAPGETQYF | TGCAGTGCTCCAGGGGAGACCCAGTACTTC
TRBJ1-6 | few | NA | TRBV4-1 | CASSQDRGSSYNSPLHF | TGCGCCAGCAGCCAAGATCGTGGCAGCTCCTATAATTCACCCCTCCACTTT
TRBJ2-7 | once | NA | TRBV5-1 | CASSSRGAGNEQYF | TGCGCCAGCAGTTCACGGGGGGCGGGAAACGAGCAGTACTTC
TRBJ2-7 | NA | NA | TRBV11-3 | CASSLGSEMTYEQYF | TGTGCCAGCAGCTTAGGATCGGAGATGACCTACGAGCAGTACTTC
TRBJ1-1 | NA | NA | TRBV9 | CASGKQVSNTEAFF | TGTGCCAGCGGAAAACAGGTGTCGAACACTGAAGCTTTCTTT
TRBJ1-1 | NA | NA | TRBV2 | CASSVDAGYTEAFF | TGTGCCAGCAGTGTAGACGCGGGGTACACTGAAGCTTTCTTT
TRBJ2-3 | once | TRBD1 | TRBV19 | CASSIGGQGQYF | TGTGCCAGTAGTATAGGGGGACAGGGGCAGTATTTT
TRBJ1-4 | once | NA | TRBV6-5 | CATLGSATNEKLFF | TGTGCCACCCTAGGGAGTGCAACTAATGAAAAACTGTTTTTT
TRBJ1-1 | NA | NA | TRBV10-3 | CAISGRDNKGNTEAFF | TGTGCCATCAGTGGCCGGGACAACAAGGGGAACACTGAAGCTTTCTTT
TRBJ2-5 | once | NA | TRBV12-5 | CASGLVVGGIETQYF | TGTGCTAGTGGTTTGGTAGTGGGGGGAATAGAGACCCAGTACTTC
TRBJ2-4 | NA | NA | TRBV19 | CASSIQGLAKNIQYF | TGTGCCAGTAGTATCCAGGGTCTAGCCAAAAACATTCAGTACTTC
TRBJ2-7 | NA | TRBD1 | TRBV27 | CASSYRGEAYEQYF | TGTGCCAGCAGTTACAGGGGGGAAGCCTACGAGCAGTACTTC
TRBJ1-5 | NA | NA | TRBV19 | CASMSRGWGNQPQHF | TGTGCCAGTATGTCCAGGGGTTGGGGCAATCAGCCCCAGCATTTT
TRBJ2-7 | NA | TRBD2 | TRBV9 | CASSPLSGDTYEQYF | TGTGCCAGCAGCCCCCTTAGCGGGGATACCTACGAGCAGTACTTC
TRBJ1-2 | NA | NA | TRBV5-1 | CASSPDEGNYGYTF | TGCGCCAGCAGCCCGGACGAGGGAAACTATGGCTACACCTTC
TRBJ2-7 | NA | NA | TRBV14 | CASSQNGQIRSYEQYF | TGTGCCAGCAGCCAAAACGGACAGATACGCTCCTACGAGCAGTACTTC
TRBJ2-5 | NA | NA | TRBV28 | CASSSPRGEETQYF | TGTGCCAGCAGTTCCCCCAGGGGGGAAGAGACCCAGTACTTC
TRBJ2-3 | once | TRBD2 | TRBV11-3 | CASSTRDRGEPADTQYF | TGTGCCAGCAGCACCAGGGACCGGGGGGAACCCGCAGATACGCAGTATTTT
TRBJ2-7 | NA | TRBD2 | TRBV28 | CASSILADPTQLYEQYF | TGTGCCAGCAGTATACTAGCGGACCCAACTCAGCTCTACGAGCAGTACTTC